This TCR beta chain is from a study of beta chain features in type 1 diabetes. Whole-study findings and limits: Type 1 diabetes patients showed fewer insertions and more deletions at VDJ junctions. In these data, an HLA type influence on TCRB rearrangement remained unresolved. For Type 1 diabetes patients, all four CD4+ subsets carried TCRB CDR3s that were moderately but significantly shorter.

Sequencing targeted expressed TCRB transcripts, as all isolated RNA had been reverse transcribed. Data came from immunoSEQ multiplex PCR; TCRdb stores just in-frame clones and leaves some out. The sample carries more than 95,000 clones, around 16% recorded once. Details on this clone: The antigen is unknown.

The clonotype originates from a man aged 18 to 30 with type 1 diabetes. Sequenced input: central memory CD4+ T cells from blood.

Written as DNA, the CDR3 is TGTGCCAGCGGGACTAGCGGGAGGGCGGGCACAGATACGCAGTATTTT. It translates to CASGTSGRAGTDTQYF. This rearrangement joins TRBV7-2 to TRBJ2-3, with TRBD2 matching 16 bases. This CDR3 contains 16 residues. Trimming removed 8 bases from V and 1 base from J; junction bases left unmatched: 3. Germline V CDR1 and CDR2: SGHTA, FQGNSA.